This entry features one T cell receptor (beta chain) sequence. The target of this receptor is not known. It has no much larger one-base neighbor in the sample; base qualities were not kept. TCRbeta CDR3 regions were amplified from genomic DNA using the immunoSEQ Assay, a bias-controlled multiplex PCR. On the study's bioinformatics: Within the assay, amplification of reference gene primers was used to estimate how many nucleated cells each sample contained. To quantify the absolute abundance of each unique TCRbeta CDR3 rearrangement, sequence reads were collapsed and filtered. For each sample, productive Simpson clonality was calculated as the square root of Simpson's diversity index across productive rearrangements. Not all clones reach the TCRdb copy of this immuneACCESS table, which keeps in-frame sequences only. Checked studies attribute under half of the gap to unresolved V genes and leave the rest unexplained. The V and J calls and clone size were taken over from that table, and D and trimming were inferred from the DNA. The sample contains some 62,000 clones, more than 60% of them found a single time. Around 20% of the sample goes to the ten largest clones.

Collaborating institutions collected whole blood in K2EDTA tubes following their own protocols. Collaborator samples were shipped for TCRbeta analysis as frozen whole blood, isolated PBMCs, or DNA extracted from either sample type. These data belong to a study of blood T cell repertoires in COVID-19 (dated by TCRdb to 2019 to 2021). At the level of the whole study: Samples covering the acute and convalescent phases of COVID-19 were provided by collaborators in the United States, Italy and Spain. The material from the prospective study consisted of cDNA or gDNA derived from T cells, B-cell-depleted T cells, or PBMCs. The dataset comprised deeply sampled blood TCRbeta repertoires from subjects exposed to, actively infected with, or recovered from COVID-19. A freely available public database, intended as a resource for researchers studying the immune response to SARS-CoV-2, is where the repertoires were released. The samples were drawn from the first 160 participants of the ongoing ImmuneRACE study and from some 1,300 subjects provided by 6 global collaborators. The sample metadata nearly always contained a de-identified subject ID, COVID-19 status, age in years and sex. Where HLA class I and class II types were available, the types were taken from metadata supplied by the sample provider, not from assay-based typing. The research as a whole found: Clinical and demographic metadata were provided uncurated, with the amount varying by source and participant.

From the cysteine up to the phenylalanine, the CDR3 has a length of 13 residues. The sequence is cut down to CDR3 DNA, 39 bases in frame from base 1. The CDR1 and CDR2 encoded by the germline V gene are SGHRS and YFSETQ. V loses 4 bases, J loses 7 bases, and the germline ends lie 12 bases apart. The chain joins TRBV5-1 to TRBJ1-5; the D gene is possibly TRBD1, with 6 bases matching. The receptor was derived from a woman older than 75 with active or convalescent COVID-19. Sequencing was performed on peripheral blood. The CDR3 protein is CASSPTGIQPQHF. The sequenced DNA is TGCGCCAGCAGCCCCACAGGGATCCAGCCCCAGCATTTT. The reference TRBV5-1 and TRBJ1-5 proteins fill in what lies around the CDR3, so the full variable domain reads KAGVTQTPRYLIKTRGQQVTLSCSPISGHRSVSWYQQTPGQGLQFLFEYFSETQRNKGNFPGRFSGRQFSNSRSEMNVSTLELGDSALYLCASSPTGIQPQHFGDGTRLSIL.